This entry lists 22 T cell receptor beta chains sequenced from one sample in a study of cytotoxic CD8 clonotypes in ibrutinib-treated CLL. The assay was immunoSEQ multiplex PCR, and TCRdb's table has in-frame clones only and misses some. The profile shows about 130,000 clones, roughly 84% of them singletons. The sample was PBMCs, taken after 24 months of ibrutinib treatment. The receptor source for this set is a human donor with chronic lymphocytic leukemia.

J is TRBJ1-1 and V is TRBV18; D remains ambiguous. With 8 bases removed from V and 4 bases from J, the gap between germline ends came to 14 bases. The germline V gene encodes CDR1 KGHSH and CDR2 LQKENI. The CDR3 sequence is 13 residues long. Here the CDR3 reads CASEKYVGTEAFF. DNA of the CDR3: TGTGCCAGCGAAAAATACGTTGGCACTGAAGCTTTCTTT.

The V gene is TRBV19, the J gene TRBJ1-2; D uncertain. The CDR3 sequence is 13 residues long. Germline V gene sequence: CDR1 LNHDA, CDR2 SQIVND (reference sequence). Trimming took 3 bases from V and 6 from J, leaving 11 bases between them. This CDR3 is CASSMIPGNGYTF. CDR3 nucleotide sequence: TGTGCCAGTAGTATGATCCCCGGGAATGGCTACACCTTC.

This clone turned up a few times. V is TRBV5-1 and J is TRBJ1-2; D is unresolved. CDR1 is SGHRS, CDR2 YFSETQ, per germline. CDR3 length equals 13 residues. Trimming left V 0 bases short and J 8 bases short, with 11 bases between. Here the CDR3 reads CASSLARARGYTF. The CDR3 DNA is TGCGCCAGCAGCTTGGCCCGAGCTAGGGGCTACACCTTC.

This clone was seen a few times. The chain has TRBV7-2 and TRBJ2-7; weak D call: TRBD1 (6 bases). This CDR3 spans 14 amino acids. CDR1 is SGHTA, CDR2 FQGNSA, per germline. V lost 9 bases and J 1 base, leaving 16 bases between the germline ends. The CDR3 nucleotides are TGTGCCAGGGACAGCAACATCCCTTCCTACGAGCAGTACTTC. It specifies CARDSNIPSYEQYF.

The chain uses TRBV19 and TRBJ2-3; 10 positions match TRBD1. This CDR3 region has 16 residues. Germline V gene sequence: CDR1 LNHDA, CDR2 SQIVND (reference sequence). The V gene end was trimmed by 7 bases and the J gene end by 3 bases; junction bases not matched to a gene: 10. CDR3 amino acids: CASKARPGQGTDTQYF. The CDR3, as DNA: TGTGCCAGTAAGGCGAGACCGGGACAGGGGACAGATACGCAGTATTTT.

The chain couples TRBV2 to TRBJ1-2; possible D gene TRBD1, 5 bases. CDR3 length equals 16 residues. Trimming pared 1 base from V and 1 base from J, leaving 13 bases between. CDR1 is SNHLY and CDR2 is FYNNEI in the germline V gene. DNA for the CDR3: TGTGCCAGCAGTGAAGGACCGGGACCTCTTAACTATGGCTACACCTTC. Translating gives CASSEGPGPLNYGYTF.

This clone was found once. This chain uses TRBV6-1 with TRBJ2-5; the D is unclear. Germline values: CDR1 MNHNS, CDR2 SASEGT. The CDR3 loop spans 13 amino acids. V shed 3 bases and J shed 4 bases, with 9 bases lying between them. Here the CDR3 reads CASSDRFLETQYF. CDR3 coding DNA: TGTGCCAGCAGTGATAGGTTTTTAGAGACCCAGTACTTC.

The chain links TRBV7-2 to TRBJ2-3; D not resolved. CDR1 and CDR2 from the germline V gene are SGHTA and FQGNSA. The CDR3 consists of 15 residues. V lost 1 base and J lost 0, with 8 bases in between. The CDR3 DNA reads TGTGCCAGCAGCTTAGTTTTCAAAAGCACAGATACGCAGTATTTT. It codes for CASSLVFKSTDTQYF.

The V and J genes are TRBV7-2 and TRBJ1-6; D gene unclear. The V gene's germline CDR1 is SGHTA and CDR2 FQGNSA. V lost 5 bases and J 7 bases, leaving 18 bases between the germline ends. This CDR3 spans 16 amino acids. CDR3 bases: TGTGCCAGCAGCCGCGTCCAGGCTTCGACAAATTCACCCCTCCACTTT. This codes for CASSRVQASTNSPLHF.

This clone has just one count. V usage is TRBV18 and J usage is TRBJ2-1; D remains ambiguous. Germline V gene data show CDR1 as KGHSH and CDR2 as LQKENI. V was shortened by 4 bases and J by 5 bases, with 12 bases between the two germline ends. The CDR3 consists of 14 residues. CDR3 coding DNA: TGTGCCAGCTCACAGGATTACGGAAACAATGAGCAGTTCTTC. Residues: CASSQDYGNNEQFF. Based on the CDR3 plus reference TRBV18 and TRBJ2-1, the full variable domain is NAGVMQNPRHLVRRRGQEARLRCSPMKGHSHVYWYRQLPEEGLKFMVYLQKENIIDESGMPKERFSAEFPKEGPSILRIQQVVRGDSAAYFCASSQDYGNNEQFFGPGTRLTVL.

The chain employs TRBV9 and TRBJ1-3, with D possibly TRBD1 on 6 matching bases. CDR1 and CDR2 (germline): SGDLS, YYNGEE. This CDR3 contains 15 residues. The ends were cut back, 7 bases at V and 3 bases at J, with 17 bases in the middle. CDR3 sequence (DNA): TGTGCCAGCGGAGGACAGCGTCGATTTGGAAACACCATATATTTT. This sequence encodes CASGGQRRFGNTIYF.

The rearrangement uses TRBV27 and TRBJ1-1; D possibly corresponds to TRBD1 (5 bases). V was clipped by 0 bases and J by 5 bases, with 22 bases between them. The CDR3 totals 18 residues. CDR1 is MNHEY, CDR2 SMNVEV, per germline (reference sequence). CDR3 nucleotides: TGTGCCAGCAGTTTATCGTTCATCGACACCGGGGGAGGAACTGAAGCTTTCTTT. Its translation is CASSLSFIDTGGGTEAFF.

V usage is TRBV5-8 and J usage is TRBJ1-2; 8 bases are a match to TRBD1. Trimming took 4 bases from V and 4 from J; bases not matched to a gene: 3. Germline values: CDR1 SGHTS, CDR2 YDEGEE. The CDR3 consists of 13 residues. CDR3: CASSTGQGYGYTF. The CDR3 coding sequence is TGTGCCAGCAGCACCGGACAGGGCTATGGCTACACCTTC.

The rearrangement uses TRBV10-3 and TRBJ2-7; 7 bases fit TRBD1. The trim removed 10 bases at V and 3 bases at J, leaving 9 bases unmatched. CDR3 length: 13 amino acids. From germline, CDR1 is ENHRY and CDR2 SYGVKD. CDR3 DNA: TGTGCCAACCGACAGGGAACCTTCTACGAGCAGTACTTC. Its protein is CANRQGTFYEQYF.

The rearrangement uses TRBV7-2 and TRBJ1-5; D gene ambiguous. The CDR3 sequence is 14 residues long. V was cut by 9 bases and J by 2 bases, with 14 bases left in between. Germline V gene lookup returns CDR1 SGHTA and CDR2 FQGNSA. The CDR3 region has the DNA TGTGCCAGTGGAAAAAATTTAGGCAATCAGCCCCAGCATTTT. The encoded protein is CASGKNLGNQPQHF.

This clone came up a few times. This chain uses TRBV19 with TRBJ1-5; D unresolved. Trimming left V 3 bases short and J 4 bases short, with 16 bases between. Germline lookup yields CDR1 LNHDA and CDR2 SQIVND (reference sequence). The length of the CDR3 is 16 residues. The CDR3, as DNA: TGTGCCAGTAGTATCTCAACCGGCACACATAATCAGCCCCAGCATTTT. Its translation is CASSISTGTHNQPQHF.

This clone occurred once. V and J are TRBV18 and TRBJ2-5; D is ambiguous. The CDR3 covers 15 residues. The germline CDR1 and CDR2 sequences are KGHSH and LQKENI. V was trimmed by 3 bases and J by 3 bases, leaving 14 bases between them. The chain's CDR3 is CASSPLPSGEETQYF. The DNA of the CDR3 is TGTGCCAGCTCACCTCTCCCATCCGGAGAAGAGACCCAGTACTTC.

This chain uses TRBV30 with TRBJ2-3, with 7 bases lining up with TRBD1. V was clipped by 5 bases and J by 1 base; unmatched bases: 12. CDR1 and CDR2 from the germline V gene are GTSNPN and SVGIG (reference sequence). This CDR3 region has 16 residues. The CDR3 region is CAWGTGDAGGTDTQYF. CDR3 sequence (DNA): TGTGCCTGGGGCACAGGGGACGCCGGTGGCACAGATACGCAGTATTTT.

The V gene is TRBV7-7, the J gene TRBJ2-3; D ambiguous. The CDR3 sequence is 13 residues long. Looked up from germline, CDR1 is SSHAT and CDR2 is FNYEAQ (reference sequence). Trimming pared 5 bases from V and 0 bases from J, leaving 6 bases between. The CDR3 loop reads CASSRDSTDTQYF. CDR3 DNA sequence: TGTGCCAGCAGCCGCGACAGCACAGATACGCAGTATTTT.

The V call is TRBV10-3, the J call TRBJ1-2; TRBD1 matches 7 bases. The CDR3 has 15 amino acids. Losses at the gene ends were 1 base for V and 5 bases for J; bases not matched to a gene: 7. The germline V gene has CDR1 ENHRY and CDR2 SYGVKD. The DNA of the CDR3 is TGTGCCATCAGTGAGTACCCCGGGACAGCTTATGGCTACACCTTC. As protein: CAISEYPGTAYGYTF.

This chain connects TRBV11-2 to TRBJ1-6; 8 bases map to TRBD1. The junction had 3 bases not matched to a gene; V was cut back by 3 bases and J by 8 bases. The CDR3 length is 14 residues. Germline values: CDR1 SGHAT, CDR2 FQNNGV. CDR3 bases: TGTGCCAGCAGCTTGGACAGGGTAGATTCACCCCTCCACTTT. The encoded protein is CASSLDRVDSPLHF.

V is TRBV5-4 and J is TRBJ2-1; 9 positions match TRBD1. The V segment lost 4 bases and the J segment 6 bases; nucleotides outside the gene matches: 8. Germline CDR1 reads SGHNT; CDR2 reads YYREEE (reference sequence). The length of the CDR3 is 15 residues. The CDR3 sequence is CASSQPGQGTNEQFF. CDR3 nucleotides: TGTGCCAGCAGCCAACCGGGACAGGGAACCAATGAGCAGTTCTTC.